Following are 32 T cell receptor beta chains from one sample sequenced in a study of cytomegalovirus exposure and HLA in healthy donors. This table comes from immunoSEQ multiplex PCR, and its TCRdb copy is limited to in-frame clones, with some not included. Of 150,000 to 200,000 clones listed, around four fifths were seen once; the top ten hold 2% to 2.5%. What was sequenced was PBMCs. Receptors originate from a man aged 30 to 39 in good health and CMV-seropositive.

The sample holds one count of this clone. The J gene is TRBJ2-5, the V gene TRBV5-5, with 7 bases lining up with TRBD1. In germline, CDR1 is SGHKS, CDR2 YYEKEE (reference sequence). CDR3 length equals 16 residues. J was trimmed by 1 base and V by 3 bases; bases with no gene match: 9. Here the CDR3 DNA reads TGTGCCAGCAGCTACCCGGGACAGAGGACCCAAGAGACCCAGTACTTC. Translation: CASSYPGQRTQETQYF. Filled out from reference TRBV5-5 and TRBJ2-5, the complete variable domain reads DAGVTQSPTHLIKTRGQQVTLRCSPISGHKSVSWYQQVLGQGPQFIFQYYEKEERGRGNFPDRFSARQFPNYSSELNVNALLLGDSALYLCASSYPGQRTQETQYFGPGTRLLVL.

The chain recombines TRBV4-3 with TRBJ1-2, with a weak D call TRBD1 (5 bases). The germline V and J ends were trimmed by 0 bases and 5 bases, with 13 bases remaining between them. CDR3 length: 15 amino acids. Germline CDR1 is LGHNA and CDR2 is YSLEER. The CDR3 nucleotides read TGCGCCAGCAGCCAAGATTTGGGGGGAGCGTATGGCTACACCTTC. Translated: CASSQDLGGAYGYTF.

As for this clone: One end of the junction is discordant with germline, which a read error may explain. The rearrangement uses TRBV10-2 and TRBJ1-2, with D perhaps matching TRBD1 (5 bases). The germline V gene encodes CDR1 WSHSY and CDR2 SAAADI. The CDR3 covers 12 residues. The CDR3 spells CASNEGPGGYTF. DNA for the CDR3: TGCGCCAGCAATGAGGGGCCTGGGGGCTACACCTTC.

V gene TRBV6-5 combines with J gene TRBJ1-2; 8 nucleotides agree with TRBD1. Germline-derived CDR1 and CDR2 are MNHEY and SVGAGI. There are 15 residues in the CDR3. V trimming: 0 bases; J trimming: 5 bases; junction bases outside the gene matches: 5. CDR3 residues: CASSYSGTGPYGYTF. As DNA, the CDR3 is TGTGCCAGCAGTTACTCCGGGACAGGCCCATATGGCTACACCTTC.

The V gene is TRBV5-5, the J gene TRBJ2-7, with 8 bases identical to TRBD1. The CDR3 is 17 amino acids. Trimming at V came to 4 bases and at J to 3 bases, leaving 15 bases not matched to a gene. Germline V gene data show CDR1 as SGHKS and CDR2 as YYEKEE (reference sequence). The CDR3 here is CASSSRFRDRYLYEQYF. As DNA, the CDR3 is TGTGCCAGCAGCAGCCGCTTCCGGGACAGGTACCTCTACGAGCAGTACTTC.

This sequence joins TRBV6-5 and TRBJ1-6, with a possible D match to TRBD1 (5 bases). The CDR3 has 15 residues. The V gene's germline CDR1 is MNHEY and CDR2 SVGAGI. Trimming removed 5 bases from V and 0 bases from J, with 8 bases in between. CDR3 protein: CASSRGSSYNSPLHF. Written as DNA, the CDR3 is TGTGCCAGCAGTAGGGGCAGCTCCTATAATTCACCCCTCCACTTT.

The V call is TRBV13, the J call TRBJ2-7; 12 bases are shared with TRBD2. V was clipped by 3 bases and J by 0 bases; unmatched bases: 3. Germline CDR1 PRHDT, CDR2 FYEKMQ (reference sequence). CDR3 length: 16 residues. The CDR3 loop reads CASSFTSGGSSYEQYF. CDR3 in DNA: TGTGCCAGCAGCTTTACTAGCGGGGGGAGCTCCTACGAGCAGTACTTC.

The chain links TRBV19 to TRBJ2-2; the D gene is possibly TRBD2 (6 bases). The CDR3 runs to 16 residues. V was clipped by 11 bases and J by 0 bases, with 19 bases between them. Germline-derived CDR1 and CDR2 are LNHDA and SQIVND (reference sequence). The CDR3 sequence: CASKTGLLANTGELFF. The DNA of the CDR3 is TGTGCCTCCAAGACGGGACTGCTCGCGAACACCGGGGAGCTGTTTTTT.

This chain's CDR3 is CASSPRGAGGPAYSYEQYF. The CDR3 DNA is TGTGCCAGTAGTCCCCGCGGAGCGGGGGGGCCTGCCTACTCCTACGAGCAGTACTTC. The chain couples TRBV19 to TRBJ2-7, with 10 nucleotides matching TRBD2. Per the germline V gene, CDR1 is LNHDA and CDR2 is SQIVND (reference sequence). CDR3 length: 19 amino acids. V shed 5 bases, J shed 0 bases, and the junction held 16 bases outside the gene matches.

This clone was counted a single time. V is TRBV11-2 and J is TRBJ2-7; 9 nucleotides match TRBD2. This CDR3 spans 15 amino acids. Germline V gene data show CDR1 as SGHAT and CDR2 as FQNNGV. Trimming removed 5 bases from V and 3 bases from J; junction bases left unmatched: 8. The CDR3 DNA follows: TGTGCCAGCAGCCCGACTAGCGGATCCTACTACGAGCAGTACTTC. The encoded protein is CASSPTSGSYYEQYF.

V gene TRBV6-5 combines with J gene TRBJ2-7; 9 bases are a match to TRBD1. The J segment lost 3 bases and the V segment lost 2 bases, leaving 5 bases of the junction unmatched. Germline V gene sequence: CDR1 MNHEY, CDR2 SVGAGI. The CDR3 runs 15 residues. Here the CDR3 reads CASSYPQGAYYEQYF. Written as DNA, the CDR3 is TGTGCCAGCAGTTACCCACAGGGGGCTTACTACGAGCAGTACTTC.

The rearrangement links TRBV12-5 to TRBJ2-3, with D possibly TRBD2 on 5 matching bases. V was trimmed by 0 bases and J by 0 bases, leaving 16 bases between them. Germline V lookup: CDR1 LGHNT, CDR2 FRNRAP. This CDR3 has 18 amino acids. CDR3 region: CASGLVRDGGKSTDTQYF. DNA of the CDR3: TGTGCTAGTGGTTTGGTACGGGATGGCGGTAAAAGCACAGATACGCAGTATTTT.

The chain combines TRBV5-1 with TRBJ2-7; 8 bases map to TRBD2. The V gene's germline CDR1 is SGHRS and CDR2 YFSETQ. V shed 2 bases, J shed 1 base, and the junction held 8 bases outside the gene matches. The CDR3 runs 16 residues. This CDR3 reads CASSFEPGGLSYEQYF. In DNA form, the CDR3 reads TGCGCCAGCAGCTTCGAACCGGGGGGGCTATCCTACGAGCAGTACTTC. The variable domain in full, with the rest retrieved from reference TRBV5-1 and TRBJ2-7, is KAGVTQTPRYLIKTRGQQVTLSCSPISGHRSVSWYQQTPGQGLQFLFEYFSETQRNKGNFPGRFSGRQFSNSRSEMNVSTLELGDSALYLCASSFEPGGLSYEQYFGPGTRLTVT.

The chain couples TRBV10-3 to TRBJ2-7, with D perhaps matching TRBD1 (6 bases). This CDR3 comprises 16 residues. The V and J ends lost 0 bases and 5 bases respectively, with 17 bases between them. Germline loops: CDR1 ENHRY, CDR2 SYGVKD. CDR3 sequence reads: CAISESGRGLRDEQYF. In DNA, the CDR3 is TGTGCCATCAGTGAGTCGGGCAGGGGCCTGCGAGACGAGCAGTACTTC.

The chain combines TRBV2 with TRBJ1-5; the match to TRBD1 covers 10 bases. Germline-derived CDR1 and CDR2 are SNHLY and FYNNEI. Trimming removed 5 bases from V and 7 bases from J; junction bases left unmatched: 5. The length of the CDR3 is 14 residues. In DNA, the CDR3 is TGTGCCAGCAGTTCGACAGGGGGCGAACAGCCCCAGCATTTT. Amino acid sequence: CASSSTGGEQPQHF.

The chain carries TRBV7-6 and TRBJ2-3, with D unresolved. The V gene lost 5 bases and the J gene lost 3 bases, with 6 bases spanning the gap. CDR3 length: 12 residues. The V gene's germline CDR1 is SGHVS and CDR2 FNYEAQ. The CDR3 loop reads CASSLFTDTQYF. CDR3 bases: TGTGCCAGCAGCCTTTTTACAGATACGCAGTATTTT.

J is TRBJ2-5 and V is TRBV7-6; 8 bases are a match to TRBD2. The CDR3 totals 16 residues. CDR1 is SGHVS and CDR2 is FNYEAQ in the germline V gene. The junction had 13 bases not matched to a gene; V was cut back by 5 bases and J by 5 bases. The CDR3 DNA reads TGTGCCAGCAGCCTCCCGGAAGGCGGGGGGTCGGAGACCCAGTACTTC. This sequence encodes CASSLPEGGGSETQYF.

CDR3 nucleotide sequence: TGTGCCAGCAGTTACTTTACGGTCAACGAAGCTTTCTTT. Its protein is CASSYFTVNEAFF. V usage is TRBV6-6 and J usage is TRBJ1-1; D ambiguous. This CDR3 region has 13 residues. V was cut by 1 base and J by 8 bases, with 11 bases left in between. The germline V gene has CDR1 MNHNY and CDR2 SVGAGI (reference sequence).

The V call is TRBV4-1, the J call TRBJ2-1, with 11 bases that match TRBD2. Germline CDR1 reads MGHRA; CDR2 reads YSYEKL. V dropped 7 bases and J dropped 5; count of bases not matched to a gene: 4. The CDR3 totals 14 residues. Here the CDR3 reads CASTPTSGNNEQFF. The DNA of the CDR3 is TGCGCCAGCACCCCGACTAGCGGGAACAATGAGCAGTTCTTC.

This chain joins TRBV7-8 and TRBJ1-5; a weak D match, TRBD1 (5 bases). In germline, CDR1 is SGHVS, CDR2 FQNEAQ. The CDR3 contains 15 residues. V was shortened by 3 bases and J by 2 bases, with 11 bases between the two germline ends. CDR3 region: CASSFYGGGNQPQHF. The CDR3 DNA sequence: TGTGCCAGCAGCTTTTATGGAGGGGGCAATCAGCCCCAGCATTTT.

The chain has TRBV6-5 and TRBJ2-7; 7 bases align to TRBD1. This CDR3 has 13 amino acids. Germline loops: CDR1 MNHEY, CDR2 SVGAGI. Losses at the gene ends were 6 bases for V and 3 bases for J; bases not matched to a gene: 5. The CDR3 sequence is CASSLGTVYEQYF. As DNA, the CDR3 is TGTGCCAGCAGCCTCGGGACAGTCTACGAGCAGTACTTC.

The chain carries TRBV15 and TRBJ1-2, with D possibly being TRBD1 (6 bases). The V and J ends lost 0 bases and 4 bases respectively, with 15 bases between them. Germline lookup yields CDR1 LNHNV and CDR2 YYDKDF (reference sequence). The CDR3 is 16 amino acids. The CDR3 DNA follows: TGTGCCACCAGCAGAGATTGGGCGGGGGGGCCCTATGGCTACACCTTC. It yields the protein CATSRDWAGGPYGYTF.

The chain employs TRBV5-1 and TRBJ2-3, with 10 bases matching TRBD2. Germline assignment: CDR1 SGHRS and CDR2 YFSETQ. The CDR3 spans 18 residues. V lost 5 bases to trimming and J lost 8 bases; unmatched junction nucleotides: 20. The CDR3 DNA reads TGCGCCAGCAGTAAAGAGGGGGCTAGCGGGGGTTCCGTGGGTACGCAGTATTTT. This codes for CASSKEGASGGSVGTQYF.

The DNA for the CDR3 is TGTGCCAGCAGTGTTCAGGGGAGTACAGATACGCAGTATTTT. Its protein product is CASSVQGSTDTQYF. The chain links TRBV2 to TRBJ2-3, with D tentatively TRBD1 (6 bases). The germline V gene encodes CDR1 SNHLY and CDR2 FYNNEI. V dropped 4 bases and J dropped 3 bases, with 11 bases sitting between them. The CDR3 covers 14 residues.

J is TRBJ2-7 and V is TRBV27; no clear D gene. Germline V gene sequence: CDR1 MNHEY, CDR2 SMNVEV (reference sequence). This CDR3 has 13 amino acids. V was shortened by 3 bases and J by 3 bases, with 9 bases between the two germline ends. CDR3 nucleotide sequence: TGTGCCAGCAGTTTTAACGCACTCTACGAGCAGTACTTC. This encodes CASSFNALYEQYF.

This rearrangement joins TRBV5-1 to TRBJ1-1, with a weak D call TRBD1 (5 bases). V lost 3 bases to trimming and J lost 2 bases, with 17 bases between them. This CDR3 contains 16 residues. Germline lookup yields CDR1 SGHRS and CDR2 YFSETQ. CDR3 region: CASSWASGGGNTEAFF. The CDR3 coding sequence is TGCGCCAGCAGCTGGGCCTCCGGGGGAGGAAACACTGAAGCTTTCTTT.

The chain combines TRBV7-2 with TRBJ2-3; 8 nucleotides agree with TRBD2. Germline CDR1 and CDR2: SGHTA and FQGNSA. With V trimmed by 3 bases and J by 1 base, 3 bases remained unmatched. The CDR3 is 15 residues long. The CDR3 protein is CASSFNGGGTDTQYF. Written as DNA, the CDR3 is TGTGCCAGCAGCTTCAACGGGGGGGGCACAGATACGCAGTATTTT.

The V gene is TRBV7-9, the J gene TRBJ1-2, with 8 bases identical to TRBD1. V lost 5 bases, J lost 5 bases, and 4 bases stayed unmatched. The germline gives CDR1 SEHNR, CDR2 FQNEAQ (reference sequence). The CDR3 totals 13 residues. CDR3 bases: TGTGCCAGCAGCGCCCGACAGGGGTATGGCTACACCTTC. Translated, it gives CASSARQGYGYTF.

This clone was recorded only once. This rearrangement joins TRBV5-6 to TRBJ1-2, with D possibly being TRBD1 (6 bases). The CDR3 runs 15 residues. CDR1 is SGHDT, CDR2 YYEEEE, per germline. V lost 4 bases and J lost 7, with 20 bases in between. CDR3 bases: TGTGCCAGCAGCCTCGAACGGGGCCGGGGGGCTGGCTACACCTTC. Amino acid sequence: CASSLERGRGAGYTF.

V is TRBV19 and J is TRBJ2-7; 9 nucleotides agree with TRBD1. Trimming cost V 4 bases and J 3 bases; bases outside gene matches: 13. This CDR3 has 17 amino acids. Germline values: CDR1 LNHDA, CDR2 SQIVND (reference sequence). The CDR3 nucleotides read TGTGCCAGTAGTACCGCATCTACTGACAGGGGGTTCTACGAGCAGTACTTC. It yields the protein CASSTASTDRGFYEQYF. The full variable domain, completed using reference TRBV19 and TRBJ2-7, is DGGITQSPKYLFRKEGQNVTLSCEQNLNHDAMYWYRQDPGQGLRLIYYSQIVNDFQKGDIAEGYSVSREKKESFPLTVTSAQKNPTAFYLCASSTASTDRGFYEQYFGPGTRLTVT.

Turning to this clone: The sample contains more than one DNA sequence encoding this CDR3. The chain joins TRBV18 to TRBJ2-5; 9 nucleotides match TRBD1. There are 14 residues in the CDR3. V was clipped by 6 bases and J by 4 bases; unmatched bases: 6. Germline lookup yields CDR1 KGHSH and CDR2 LQKENI. The chain's CDR3 is CASSPGQGGETQYF. In DNA, the CDR3 is TGTGCCAGCTCGCCGGGACAGGGAGGAGAGACCCAGTACTTC.

V is TRBV27 and J is TRBJ2-7; 7 bases agree with TRBD1. The CDR3 is 11 amino acids. CDR1 and CDR2 from the germline V gene are MNHEY and SMNVEV (reference sequence). Trimming at V came to 6 bases and at J to 4 bases, leaving 0 bases not matched to a gene. CDR3 bases: TGTGCCAGCAGACAGGGGTACGAGCAGTACTTC. Translating it yields CASRQGYEQYF.